A single sample is the source of the 32 T cell receptor beta chains below, sequenced in a study of regulatory T cells in long-lasting Graves disease. Time point reported: persistent/refractory GD, antithyroid drugs over 5 years with positive TRAb. The TCR library was made from RNA that had been extracted from PBMCs in TRIzol. TCR beta libraries were built with iRepertoire HTBI primers and Arm-PCR of CDR3 regions. TCRdb ran MiXCR on the multiplex PCR reads and lists one entry per CDR3 protein. The data contain roughly 500,000 distinct CDR3 sequences, under 25% of them seen just once; the ten biggest clones take up roughly 7%. The input for sequencing was peripheral blood mononuclear cells (PBMCs), taken when the disease was refractory, from a patient treated with antithyroid drugs. The receptors here all came from a female donor with Graves disease.

The table lists this clonotype with a count of one. The V and J genes are TRBV11-1 and TRBJ1-6, with 9 nucleotides matching TRBD1. CDR3 size: 18 residues. CDR1 is SGHAT and CDR2 is FQDESV in the germline V gene (reference sequence). V lost 0 bases to trimming and J lost 9 bases; unmatched junction nucleotides: 12. CDR3: CASSLASPGQGFISPLHF. DNA for the CDR3: TGTGCCAGCAGCTTAGCATCACCGGGACAGGGTTTTATTTCACCCCTCCACTTT.

Many counts were recorded for this clonotype. V is TRBV29-1 and J is TRBJ2-7; D is perhaps TRBD1 (5 bases). Per germline, CDR1 SQVTM and CDR2 ANQGSEA. Between the trimmed V and J ends, which lost 7 bases and 3 bases, there was a span of 13 bases. The CDR3 covers 12 residues. For the CDR3, the DNA is TGCAGCGCTATGGACGGACACTACGAGCAGTACTTC. Its protein is CSAMDGHYEQYF.

This clonotype was detected a few times. This sequence joins TRBV4-1 and TRBJ1-4; D is unresolved. Trimming removed 1 base from V and 6 bases from J, with 12 bases in between. Germline V CDR1 and CDR2: MGHRA, YSYEKL. The CDR3 spans 15 residues. The CDR3 DNA is TGCGCCAGCAGCCAAGCATCGGGGTCGGATGAAAAACTGTTTTTT. Translation: CASSQASGSDEKLFF.

Only a few counts were recorded for this clonotype. This chain joins TRBV28 and TRBJ1-2; 7 nucleotides match TRBD1. CDR1 is MDHEN and CDR2 is SYDVKM in the germline V gene. Germline trimming cut 3 bases from V and 8 bases from J; bases unmatched to any gene: 6. This CDR3 has 13 amino acids. The CDR3 reads CASSLEGADGYTF. The CDR3 DNA is TGTGCCAGCAGTTTGGAGGGGGCGGACGGCTACACCTTC.

The chain carries TRBV19 and TRBJ1-5; the match to TRBD1 covers 7 bases. The CDR3 runs 16 residues. The J segment lost 5 bases and the V segment lost 7 bases, leaving 14 bases of the junction unmatched. CDR1 is LNHDA and CDR2 is SQIVND in the germline V gene (reference sequence). CDR3 in amino acids: CASNRAEGAIDQPQHF. The CDR3 bases are TGTGCCAGTAATAGGGCCGAGGGGGCAATCGATCAGCCCCAGCATTTT.

This clonotype came up a few times. The V call is TRBV4-2, the J call TRBJ1-2, with D hard to call. The germline gives CDR1 LGHNA, CDR2 YNFKEQ. The CDR3 spans 16 residues. Trimming left V 0 bases short and J 6 bases short, with 17 bases between. The CDR3 spells CASSQDDGAPRNGYTF. In DNA, the CDR3 is TGTGCCAGCAGCCAAGATGACGGCGCTCCGAGAAATGGCTACACCTTC.

This clonotype showed up many times. The chain joins TRBV12-3 or TRBV12-4 to TRBJ1-2; D might be TRBD1 (6 bases). Trimming removed 7 bases from V and 9 bases from J, with 12 bases in between. The CDR3 has 11 residues. The CDR3 nucleotides are TGTGCCAGCACCCACGGGGGCTGCTACACCTTC. This encodes CASTHGGCYTF.

This clonotype was picked up many times. J is TRBJ1-5 and V is TRBV6-2 or TRBV6-3; tentative D call: TRBD1 (5 bases). Trimming removed 6 bases at V and 2 bases at J, with 11 bases between. In germline, CDR1 is MNHEY, CDR2 SVGEGT. The CDR3 has 14 residues. The CDR3 here is CASSQAGGNQPQHF. The CDR3, as DNA: TGTGCCAGCAGCCAAGCGGGGGGCAATCAGCCCCAGCATTTT.

The chain links TRBV24-1 to TRBJ2-2; 8 bases fit TRBD2. The CDR3 runs 20 residues. The V segment lost 4 bases and the J segment 5 bases; nucleotides outside the gene matches: 20. Germline lookup yields CDR1 KGHDR and CDR2 SFDVKD. The CDR3 DNA reads TGTGCCACCAGTGAGGGGCAGAGGGAACGAGCGGGAGTGCGTACCGGGGAGCTGTTTTTT. It codes for CATSEGQRERAGVRTGELFF.

This clonotype has just one count. The chain employs TRBV10-3 and TRBJ2-1; a weak D match, TRBD2 (6 bases). V was shortened by 1 base and J by 0 bases, with 10 bases between the two germline ends. This CDR3 is 16 amino acids long. Germline values: CDR1 ENHRY, CDR2 SYGVKD. This CDR3 reads CAISELEGNSYNEQFF. In nucleotides, the CDR3 is TGTGCCATCAGTGAGTTGGAGGGAAACTCCTACAATGAGCAGTTCTTC.

The CDR3, as DNA: TGTGCCACCAGCAGGAGTAGCGGGGAAGAGACCCAGTACTTC. It is translated as CATSRSSGEETQYF. This sequence joins TRBV15 and TRBJ2-5; TRBD2 matches 8 bases. The CDR3 sequence is 14 residues long. The germline CDR1 and CDR2 sequences are LNHNV and YYDKDF (reference sequence). V was clipped by 3 bases and J by 3 bases; unmatched bases: 3.

This clonotype was picked up many times. The rearrangement links TRBV29-1 to TRBJ2-5, with TRBD2 identical over 13 bases. Germline V gene lookup returns CDR1 SQVTM and CDR2 ANQGSEA. V was pared by 4 bases and J by 5 bases, with 7 bases of the junction left unmatched. This CDR3 spans 15 amino acids. In nucleotides, the CDR3 is TGCAGCGTTGGACTAGCGGGAGGAGTGTCTGAGACCCAGTACTTC. Protein sequence: CSVGLAGGVSETQYF.

The CDR3 DNA follows: TGTGCCAGCAGCTTTACAGGGGCCTACACTGAAGCTTTCTTT. This codes for CASSFTGAYTEAFF. This chain connects TRBV13 to TRBJ1-1; 7 bases are shared with TRBD1. The junction had 4 bases not matched to a gene; V was cut back by 3 bases and J by 3 bases. Germline lookup yields CDR1 PRHDT and CDR2 FYEKMQ (reference sequence). CDR3 length: 14 amino acids.

The rearrangement links TRBV7-3 to TRBJ2-3; 10 nucleotides agree with TRBD2. The germline V gene has CDR1 SGHTA and CDR2 FQGTGA. Germline trimming cut 4 bases from V and 3 bases from J; bases unmatched to any gene: 13. CDR3 length: 18 amino acids. CDR3 DNA sequence: TGTGCCAGCAGCTCCGACCGAGGAGCGGGAGGGCCTACAGATACGCAGTATTTT. It yields the protein CASSSDRGAGGPTDTQYF.

This clonotype appeared many times. The chain couples TRBV24-1 to TRBJ1-1; D unresolved. The germline V gene has CDR1 KGHDR and CDR2 SFDVKD. The CDR3 spans 11 residues. Trimming cost V 3 bases and J 4 bases, with 2 bases left between them. The CDR3 is CATSDLTEAFF. In nucleotides, the CDR3 is TGTGCCACCAGTGATCTCACTGAAGCTTTCTTT.

There are many counts of this clonotype. V gene TRBV2 combines with J gene TRBJ1-5, with D perhaps matching TRBD1 (6 bases). Trimming cost V 3 bases and J 3 bases, with 12 bases left between them. This CDR3 is built from 15 residues. The germline V gene has CDR1 SNHLY and CDR2 FYNNEI. The CDR3 bases are TGTGCCAGCAGTGAGCCGGGACACGCCAATCAGCCCCAGCATTTT. Translating it yields CASSEPGHANQPQHF.

This clonotype showed up many times. CDR3 bases: TGTGCCAGCAGCTCACCGGACTACCAAGAGACCCAGTACTTC. This codes for CASSSPDYQETQYF. The chain joins TRBV2 to TRBJ2-5; a weak D match, TRBD2 (5 bases). CDR3 length equals 14 residues. Germline-derived CDR1 and CDR2 are SNHLY and FYNNEI. V shed 6 bases and J shed 0 bases, with 11 bases lying between them.

This clonotype was picked up a small number of times. A read error may explain this, as a much larger clone is one base away. The chain combines TRBV28 with TRBJ1-1; D call uncertain. The CDR3 contains 14 residues. CDR1 and CDR2 (germline): MDHEN, SYDVKM. The CDR3, as DNA: TGTGCCAGCATCCCCGCCGGGGAATCCCCTGAAGCTCTCTTT. It is translated as CASIPAGESPEALF. Full variable domain (rest looked up from reference TRBV28 and TRBJ1-1): DVKVTQSSRYLVKRTGEKVFLECVQDMDHENMFWYRQDPGLGLRLIYFSYDVKMKEKGDIPEGYSVSREKKERFSLILESASTNQTSMYLCASIPAGESPEALFGQGTRLTVV.

Details on this clonotype: A much larger clone differs by one base, so this may be a read error. This chain joins TRBV2 and TRBJ2-5; 7 nucleotides align to TRBD2. V lost 8 bases to trimming and J lost 4 bases; unmatched junction nucleotides: 10. CDR3 length: 14 amino acids. Germline CDR1 reads SNHLY; CDR2 reads FYNNEI. CDR3 in DNA: TGTGCCAGCCTCAGGCGGGGGAACGGAGAGACCCAGTACTTC. Its translation is CASLRRGNGETQYF.

This clonotype was seen a handful of times. The CDR3 DNA reads as TGTGCCAGCAGCCCGAGAAACACCGGGGAGCTGTTTTTT. It yields the protein CASSPRNTGELFF. The chain joins TRBV7-2 to TRBJ2-2, with D hard to call. Germline V gene sequence: CDR1 SGHTA, CDR2 FQGNSA. This CDR3 contains 13 residues. V gave up 5 bases and J gave up 2 bases, with 6 bases separating them. Full variable domain (remainder filled in from reference TRBV7-2 and TRBJ2-2): GAGVSQSPSNKVTEKGKDVELRCDPISGHTALYWYRQSLGQGLEFLIYFQGNSAPDKSGLPSDRFSAERTGGSVSTLTIQRTQQEDSAVYLCASSPRNTGELFFGEGSRLTVL.

This chain connects TRBV3-1 to TRBJ2-7; TRBD2 might be the D (5 bases). Trimming shortened V by 0 bases and J by 7 bases, and 16 bases separated the two germline ends. Per the germline V gene, CDR1 is LGHDT and CDR2 is YNNKEL (reference sequence). CDR3 size: 15 residues. CDR3 in amino acids: CASSQELAFLEEQYF. The CDR3 nucleotides read TGTGCCAGCAGCCAAGAGTTAGCGTTTCTCGAGGAGCAGTACTTC.

The chain is built from TRBV20-1 and TRBJ2-5, with 7 bases identical to TRBD2. Germline V lookup: CDR1 DFQATT, CDR2 SNEGSKA (reference sequence). V dropped 2 bases and J dropped 5; count of bases not matched to a gene: 8. The CDR3 has 14 residues. CDR3 residues: CSARLTGGKETQYF. CDR3 coding DNA: TGCAGTGCTAGATTAACGGGGGGTAAGGAGACCCAGTACTTC.

This clonotype was detected ten times or more. The chain carries TRBV28 and TRBJ1-2; tentative D call: TRBD1 (5 bases). This CDR3 region has 14 residues. Trimming stripped 6 bases from V and 8 bases from J, with 19 bases between. Germline V lookup: CDR1 MDHEN, CDR2 SYDVKM. This CDR3 is CASSPRARVRGYTF. CDR3 bases: TGTGCCAGCAGCCCTAGGGCCAGGGTACGAGGCTACACCTTC.

This clonotype was detected many times. This chain uses TRBV7-2 with TRBJ1-5; D remains unclear. The germline V and J ends were trimmed by 5 bases and 0 bases, with 11 bases remaining between them. The CDR3 extends over 15 amino acids. Germline lookup yields CDR1 SGHTA and CDR2 FQGNSA. The DNA for the CDR3 is TGTGCCAGCAGCCCCGAGAGTTATAGCAATCAGCCCCAGCATTTT. This sequence encodes CASSPESYSNQPQHF.

At least ten counts were recorded for this clonotype. The rearrangement uses TRBV19 and TRBJ2-5, with D perhaps given as TRBD1 or TRBD2 (5 bases each). CDR3 length equals 13 residues. The V end lost 8 bases, the J end lost 1 base, and 11 bases lay between the germline ends. Per the germline V gene, CDR1 is LNHDA and CDR2 is SQIVND (reference sequence). CDR3 amino acids: CASRKGTQETQYF. DNA for the CDR3: TGTGCCAGTCGAAAGGGGACCCAAGAGACCCAGTACTTC.

At least ten counts were recorded for this clonotype. V usage is TRBV28 and J usage is TRBJ2-5; possible D gene TRBD2, 5 bases. Germline V gene lookup returns CDR1 MDHEN and CDR2 SYDVKM. V was shortened by 2 bases and J by 12 bases, with 16 bases between the two germline ends. The CDR3 has 13 residues. The CDR3 nucleotides read TGTGCCAGCAGTTTAATGCGGGCCCCAGAGAAGTACTTC. Its translation: CASSLMRAPEKYF.

This clonotype was found a few times. This sequence joins TRBV18 and TRBJ2-5, with D maybe TRBD1 (5 bases). In germline, CDR1 is KGHSH, CDR2 LQKENI. The CDR3 extends over 13 amino acids. V was shortened by 8 bases and J by 1 base, with 11 bases between the two germline ends. The CDR3 is CASTTGFQETQYF. CDR3 bases: TGTGCCAGCACCACAGGCTTCCAAGAGACCCAGTACTTC.

This clonotype was detected a few times. The chain recombines TRBV28 with TRBJ2-6, with D perhaps TRBD1 (5 bases). Germline V CDR1 and CDR2: MDHEN, SYDVKM. V was pared by 5 bases and J by 0 bases, with 20 bases between. CDR3 length: 19 amino acids. CDR3 sequence: CASSPTPPSTDSGANVLTF. The CDR3 DNA reads TGTGCCAGCAGTCCCACCCCTCCCTCGACAGACTCTGGGGCCAACGTCCTGACTTTC.

The table lists this clonotype with many counts. The rearrangement uses TRBV11-3 and TRBJ1-2, with 8 positions matching TRBD1. CDR1 and CDR2 (germline): SGHNT, YENEEA. V shed 4 bases, J shed 5 bases, and the junction held 12 bases outside the gene matches. The CDR3 loop spans 16 amino acids. The DNA of the CDR3 is TGTGCCAGCAGCTCAACTGCGGGCCAGGGGGCTTATGGCTACACCTTC. This encodes CASSSTAGQGAYGYTF.

This clonotype occurred a few times. V and J are TRBV19 and TRBJ2-3; the D gene is possibly TRBD1 (6 bases). This CDR3 contains 14 residues. With 7 bases removed from V and 0 bases from J, the gap between germline ends came to 11 bases. Germline-derived CDR1 and CDR2 are LNHDA and SQIVND (reference sequence). The DNA for the CDR3 is TGTGCCAGTATTCCAGGGGATAGCACAGATACGCAGTATTTT. It specifies CASIPGDSTDTQYF. Looking up the rest from reference TRBV19 and TRBJ2-3 gives the full variable domain: DGGITQSPKYLFRKEGQNVTLSCEQNLNHDAMYWYRQDPGQGLRLIYYSQIVNDFQKGDIAEGYSVSREKKESFPLTVTSAQKNPTAFYLCASIPGDSTDTQYFGPGTRLTVL.

The rearrangement uses TRBV6-2 or TRBV6-3 and TRBJ2-6; tentative D call: TRBD2 (7 bases). The V gene's germline CDR1 is MNHEY and CDR2 SVGEGT. The V end lost 7 bases, the J end lost 1 base, and 23 bases lay between the germline ends. This CDR3 comprises 19 residues. The CDR3 DNA sequence: TGTGCCAGCAACTCGGGGGGCGGCAGGGTTCGTTCTGGGGCCAACGTCCTGACTTTC. Protein product: CASNSGGGRVRSGANVLTF.

This clonotype was seen more than once but under ten times. The V gene is TRBV11-2, the J gene TRBJ1-3, with D maybe TRBD1 (5 bases). The V end was cut by 6 bases, the J end by 6 bases, with 12 bases between. CDR3 length: 13 residues. Germline CDR1 is SGHAT and CDR2 is FQNNGV. Here the CDR3 DNA reads TGTGCCAGCAGGAACTCCGGGGCAAACACCATATATTTT. Translation gives CASRNSGANTIYF.